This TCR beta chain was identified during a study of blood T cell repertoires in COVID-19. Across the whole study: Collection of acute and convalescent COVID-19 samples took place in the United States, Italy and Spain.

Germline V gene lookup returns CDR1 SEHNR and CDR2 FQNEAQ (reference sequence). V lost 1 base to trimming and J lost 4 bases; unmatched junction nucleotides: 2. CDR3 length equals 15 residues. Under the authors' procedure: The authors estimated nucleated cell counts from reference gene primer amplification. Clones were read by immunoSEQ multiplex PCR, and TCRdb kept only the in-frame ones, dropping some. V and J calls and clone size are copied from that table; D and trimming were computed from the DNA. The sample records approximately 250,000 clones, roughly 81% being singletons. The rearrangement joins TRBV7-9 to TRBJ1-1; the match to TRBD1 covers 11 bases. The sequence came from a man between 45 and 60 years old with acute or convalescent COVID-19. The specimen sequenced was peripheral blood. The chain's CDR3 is CASSLVGQGATEAFF. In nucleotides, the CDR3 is TGTGCCAGCAGCTTAGTAGGACAGGGGGCCACTGAAGCTTTCTTT.